Sequencing of this T cell receptor beta chain was carried out in a study of blood T cell repertoires in COVID-19. Overall study context: The United States, Italy and Spain were the sources of the acute and convalescent COVID-19 samples. Sample material is recorded as cDNA or gDNA derived from T cells, B-cell-depleted T cells, or PBMCs.

Study processing details: Reference gene primer amplification yielded estimated nucleated cell counts. This table comes from immunoSEQ multiplex PCR, and its TCRdb copy is limited to in-frame clones, with some not included. For V, J and clone size, that table is used; D and trimming come from the DNA. The sample includes approximately 150,000 clones, roughly 89% of them seen just once. The CDR3 contains 12 residues. CDR1 GTSNPN and CDR2 SVGIG come from the germline V gene (reference sequence). V lost 5 bases and J 1 base, leaving 8 bases between the germline ends. The V gene is TRBV30, the J gene TRBJ2-5; tentatively, D is TRBD2 (5 bases). The sequence derives from a woman between 45 and 60 years old with active or convalescent COVID-19. The sequenced sample was peripheral blood. The CDR3: CAWYGSQETQYF. CDR3 DNA: TGTGCCTGGTATGGGAGCCAAGAGACCCAGTACTTC.